The T cell receptor (beta chain) described here comes from a study of blood T cell repertoires in COVID-19. This clone came up a few times. In the study's own analysis: Estimates of nucleated cell counts were drawn from the amplification of reference gene primers. Clones were sequenced by immunoSEQ multiplex PCR, and TCRdb holds only the in-frame ones, with some missing. That table furnishes V, J and clone size, whereas the DNA furnished D and trimming. The sample carries almost 250,000 clones, about 87% recorded once. Participants spanned ages about 18 to 90 years and resided in roughly 22 US areas. Donors in Cohort 3 who had recovered were those with two negative PCRs, healthcare professional clearance, or resolution of their symptoms. There are 19 residues in the CDR3. Trimming removed 5 bases from V and 1 base from J; junction bases left unmatched: 14. In germline, CDR1 is SEHNR, CDR2 FQNEAQ (reference sequence).

Input material: PBMCs or T cells enriched from blood (not recorded which). The genes are TRBV7-9 and TRBJ1-3; 10 bases are a match to TRBD1. The sequence came from a woman aged 50 to 65 who had recovered from COVID-19. The CDR3 protein is CASSPSKGQGNQSGNTIYF. As DNA, the CDR3 is TGTGCCAGCAGCCCGAGCAAGGGACAGGGGAATCAATCTGGAAACACCATATATTTT.